This T cell receptor (beta chain) derives from a study of OX40 agonist ivuxolimab in advanced cancers. Study-level points and caveats: Doses of 0.1 to 3.0 mg/kg were accompanied by clonal expansion of CD4+ and CD8+ blood T cells by week 6. The investigators did not determine what antigen specificity the expanded peripheral T cells had.

V was clipped by 0 bases and J by 0 bases, with 13 bases between them. The CDR3 totals 17 residues. Germline V gene lookup returns CDR1 LGHNA and CDR2 YSLEER. Worth noting for this clone: Its cognate antigen is unknown.

Here immunoSEQ multiplex PCR was the method, and the copy in TCRdb shows in-frame clones only, minus some. The sample contains tens of thousands of clones, roughly nine tenths of which appear only once. The source is an adult with an advanced solid tumor such as melanoma, head and neck, liver or kidney cancer. Here the sequenced sample was CD4+ or CD8+ T cells sorted from blood, taken in a trial of the OX40 agonist ivuxolimab. The chain joins TRBV4-3 to TRBJ2-3, with unresolved D. CDR3 nucleotides: TGCGCCAGCAGCCAAGAAGGGCTTGAGCCTAGCACAGATACGCAGTATTTT. Translating it yields CASSQEGLEPSTDTQYF.